A single sample is the source of the 8 T cell receptor beta chains below, sequenced in a study of a mutant IDH1 vaccine in newly diagnosed glioma. TCRdb keeps only in-frame clones here, not all; method: immunoSEQ multiplex PCR. The sample has 30,000 to 35,000 clones, roughly 90% seen once. Time point described: week 47, end of study. It was 300 ug of mutant IDH1 20-mer peptide that made up each vaccine dose, given with topical imiquimod. Antigens for these TCRs are unknown. The sequencing here drew on PBMCs, taken from a glioma patient whose treatment included an IDH1 peptide vaccine. These receptors came from a middle-aged man with glioma.

The chain carries TRBV30 and TRBJ1-2; D unclear. Germline CDR1 is GTSNPN and CDR2 is SVGIG (reference sequence). This CDR3 comprises 11 residues. The V end was cut by 7 bases, the J end by 4 bases, with 10 bases between. In DNA form, the CDR3 reads TGTGCCTTTGGACCGACCTATGGCTACACCTTC. It codes for CAFGPTYGYTF.

The V and J genes are TRBV19 and TRBJ2-2; D is unresolved. The germline CDR1 and CDR2 sequences are LNHDA and SQIVND (reference sequence). The CDR3 runs to 15 residues. Trimming cost V 5 bases and J 1 base, with 11 bases left between them. CDR3 in amino acids: CASSPRRGNTGELFF. CDR3 sequence (DNA): TGTGCCAGTAGTCCGCGGCGAGGGAACACCGGGGAGCTGTTTTTT.

The chain has TRBV29-1 and TRBJ2-1; D gene uncertain. Between the trimmed V and J ends, which lost 7 bases and 5 bases, there was a span of 6 bases. Looked up from germline, CDR1 is SQVTM and CDR2 is ANQGSEA. This CDR3 is 10 amino acids long. The CDR3 DNA sequence: TGCAGCGGATGGAACAATGAGCAGTTCTTC. It translates to CSGWNNEQFF.

The V gene is TRBV29-1, the J gene TRBJ2-3, with TRBD1 matching 9 bases. Trimming at V came to 7 bases and at J to 3 bases, leaving 8 bases not matched to a gene. The germline CDR1 and CDR2 sequences are SQVTM and ANQGSEA. The CDR3 spans 14 residues. CDR3 protein: CSARTGVGTDTQYF. For the CDR3, the DNA is TGCAGCGCCCGGACAGGGGTCGGGACAGATACGCAGTATTTT.

The chain combines TRBV11-2 with TRBJ2-3; D unresolved. The germline V and J ends were trimmed by 0 bases and 4 bases, with 11 bases remaining between them. The CDR3 sequence is 15 residues long. Germline V gene lookup returns CDR1 SGHAT and CDR2 FQNNGV. DNA for the CDR3: TGTGCCAGCAGCTTAGACTTAGTTAGGGCAGATACGCAGTATTTT. It translates to CASSLDLVRADTQYF.

The chain combines TRBV6-1 with TRBJ1-5; no reliable D call. This CDR3 comprises 14 residues. Deletions cut 8 bases from V and 2 bases from J, with 13 bases between. The V gene's germline CDR1 is MNHNS and CDR2 SASEGT. The CDR3 sequence: CASVFSQGNQPQHF. CDR3 bases: TGTGCCAGCGTCTTCAGTCAGGGCAATCAGCCCCAGCATTTT.

V is TRBV5-1 and J is TRBJ1-2; D is ambiguous. From germline, CDR1 is SGHRS and CDR2 YFSETQ. Trimming pared 0 bases from V and 6 bases from J, leaving 12 bases between. This CDR3 region has 14 residues. In DNA form, the CDR3 reads TGCGCCAGCAGCTTGGATTCTGGGAAAAATGGCTACACCTTC. Amino acid sequence: CASSLDSGKNGYTF.

The chain recombines TRBV27 with TRBJ2-7; the match to TRBD2 covers 12 bases. This CDR3 has 17 amino acids. The germline CDR1 and CDR2 sequences are MNHEY and SMNVEV (reference sequence). V trimming: 4 bases; J trimming: 4 bases; junction bases outside the gene matches: 11. CDR3 DNA: TGTGCCAGCAGTTCCCGCCGACTAGCGGGAGTCCTGTACGAGCAGTACTTC. Translation gives CASSSRRLAGVLYEQYF.